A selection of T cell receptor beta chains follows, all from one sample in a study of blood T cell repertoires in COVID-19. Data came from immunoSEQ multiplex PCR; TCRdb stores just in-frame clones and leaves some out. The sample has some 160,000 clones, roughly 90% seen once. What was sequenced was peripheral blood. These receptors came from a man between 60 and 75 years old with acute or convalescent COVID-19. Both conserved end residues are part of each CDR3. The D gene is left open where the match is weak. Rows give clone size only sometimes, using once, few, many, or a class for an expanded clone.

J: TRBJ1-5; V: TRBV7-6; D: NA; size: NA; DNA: TGTGCCAGCAGCTTCGGAACGGGGGGCCCAGGACGGACTAGCAATCAGCCCCAGCATTTT; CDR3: CASSFGTGGPGRTSNQPQHF
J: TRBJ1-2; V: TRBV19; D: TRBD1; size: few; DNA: TGTGCCAGTACATCCGGGACAGGGGGCAACCCCTATGGCTACACCTTC; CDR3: CASTSGTGGNPYGYTF
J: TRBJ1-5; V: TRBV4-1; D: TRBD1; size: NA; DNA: TGCGCCAGCAGCCAAGGTACAGGGGTGCAGGAACAGCCCCAGCATTTT; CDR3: CASSQGTGVQEQPQHF
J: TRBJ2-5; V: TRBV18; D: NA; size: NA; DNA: TGTGCCAGCTCACCTGACCAGGGGTCCCAAGAGACCCAGTACTTC; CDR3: CASSPDQGSQETQYF
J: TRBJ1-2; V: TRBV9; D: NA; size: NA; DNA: TGTGCCAGCAGCGTAGCTCCAGGGGCGTTTGGCTACACCTTC; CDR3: CASSVAPGAFGYTF
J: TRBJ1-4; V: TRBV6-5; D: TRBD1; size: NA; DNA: TGTGCCAGCAGTTACGGACAGGGGGATGAAAAACTGTTTTTT; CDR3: CASSYGQGDEKLFF
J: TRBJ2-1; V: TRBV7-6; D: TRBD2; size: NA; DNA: TGTGCCAGCAGTTACGGGGGGAGCTCCTACAATGAGCAGTTCTTC; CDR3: CASSYGGSSYNEQFF
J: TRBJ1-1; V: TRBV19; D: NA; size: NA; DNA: TGTGCCAGTAGTTTGGTAGGGGGTAGGTGGACTGAAGCTTTCTTT; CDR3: CASSLVGGRWTEAFF
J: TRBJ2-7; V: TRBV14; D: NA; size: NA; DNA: TGTGCCAGCAGCCGCGGGGCCTTAGCCTACGAGCAGTACTTC; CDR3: CASSRGALAYEQYF
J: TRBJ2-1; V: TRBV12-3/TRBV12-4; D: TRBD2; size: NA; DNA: TGTGCCAGTGGTAGCGGGGGTAGAGAGCAGTTCTTC; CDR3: CASGSGGREQFF
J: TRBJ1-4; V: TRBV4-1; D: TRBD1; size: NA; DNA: TGCGCCAGCAGCCAAGGGACAGGAGCTAATGAAAAACTGTTTTTT; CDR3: CASSQGTGANEKLFF
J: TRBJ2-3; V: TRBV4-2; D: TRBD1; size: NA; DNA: TGTGCCAGCAGCCTCAACAGGGGCGATACGCAGTATTTT; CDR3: CASSLNRGDTQYF
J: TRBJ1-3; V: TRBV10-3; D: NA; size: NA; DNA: TGTGCCATCAGTGCAGGACAACGTAACACCATATATTTT; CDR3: CAISAGQRNTIYF
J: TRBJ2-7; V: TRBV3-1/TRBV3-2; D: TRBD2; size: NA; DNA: TGTGCCAGCAGCCAGACCTCGGGGAGCGGGGGCGAGCAGTACTTC; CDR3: CASSQTSGSGGEQYF
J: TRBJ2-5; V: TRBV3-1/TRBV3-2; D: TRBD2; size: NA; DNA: TGTGCCAGCAGCCAAGGGGCATTAGCGGGGGCCCAGTTCGGGGAGACCCAGTACTTC; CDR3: CASSQGALAGAQFGETQYF
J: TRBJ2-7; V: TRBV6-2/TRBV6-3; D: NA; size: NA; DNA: TGTGCCAGCAGTCAAGGCAGGGATGAGCAGTACTTC; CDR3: CASSQGRDEQYF
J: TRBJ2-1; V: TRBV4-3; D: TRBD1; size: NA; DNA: TGCGCCAGCAGCCAGGATTGGGACAGATACTCCTACAATGAGCAGTTCTTC; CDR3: CASSQDWDRYSYNEQFF
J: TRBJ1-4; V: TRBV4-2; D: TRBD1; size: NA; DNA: TGTGCCAGCAGCCAAGACAGGGGGCTAACTAATGAAAAACTGTTTTTT; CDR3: CASSQDRGLTNEKLFF
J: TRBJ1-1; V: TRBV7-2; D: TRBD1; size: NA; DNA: TGTGCCAGCAGCTCACAGGGGGGGAATCGAGCTTTCTTT; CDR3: CASSSQGGNRAFF
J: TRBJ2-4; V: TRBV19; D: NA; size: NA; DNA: TGTGCCAGTCAGGGGACATCACTAGCCAAAAACATTCAGTACTTC; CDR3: CASQGTSLAKNIQYF
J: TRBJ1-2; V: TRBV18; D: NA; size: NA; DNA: TGTGCCAGCTCACCACGCAGGCAGAATAACTATGGCTACACCTTC; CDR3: CASSPRRQNNYGYTF
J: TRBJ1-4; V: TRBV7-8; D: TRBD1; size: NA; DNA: TGTGCCAGCAGCTTAGGTCCGGGGGACAGTGAAAAACTGTTTTTT; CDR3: CASSLGPGDSEKLFF
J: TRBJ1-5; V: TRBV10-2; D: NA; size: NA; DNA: TGCGCCAGCAGTGTAGCGGGAGGCAATCAGCCCCAGCATTTT; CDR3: CASSVAGGNQPQHF
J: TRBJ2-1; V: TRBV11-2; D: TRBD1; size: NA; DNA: TGTGCCAGCAGCGTTCTAACAGGGGGCGGCTACAATGAGCAGTTCTTC; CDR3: CASSVLTGGGYNEQFF
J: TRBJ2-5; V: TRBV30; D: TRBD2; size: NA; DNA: TGTGCCTGGAGTGGGGGGGGTGGGCAAGAGACCCAGTACTTC; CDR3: CAWSGGGGQETQYF
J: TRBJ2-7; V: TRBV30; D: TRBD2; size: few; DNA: TGTGCCTGGCGGGAGGGTGTAGGCGTATCAGGCTGGAACTTC; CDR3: CAWREGVGVSGWNF
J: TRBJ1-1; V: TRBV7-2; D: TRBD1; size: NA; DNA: TGTGCCAGCAGCTCCTACACAGGGGGTAGCACTGAAGCTTTCTTT; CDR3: CASSSYTGGSTEAFF
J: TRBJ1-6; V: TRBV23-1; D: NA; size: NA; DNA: TGCGCCAGCAGTCAATCCAGGTTCAGGGTCTATTCACCCCTCCACTTT; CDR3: CASSQSRFRVYSPLHF
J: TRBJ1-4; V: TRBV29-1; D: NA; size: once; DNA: TGCAGCGTTGTGACAAATAATGAAAAACTGTTTTTT; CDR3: CSVVTNNEKLFF
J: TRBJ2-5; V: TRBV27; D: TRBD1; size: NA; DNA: TGTGCCAGCAGTCCTGGACAGGGTACGGAGACCCAGTACTTC; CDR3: CASSPGQGTETQYF
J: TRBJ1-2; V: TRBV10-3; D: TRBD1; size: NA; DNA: TGTGCCATCAGTGATACAGGACAGGCAAACTATGGCTACACCTTC; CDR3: CAISDTGQANYGYTF
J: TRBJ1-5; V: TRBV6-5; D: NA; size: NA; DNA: TGTGCCAGCAGCACCACAGGGAACAATCAGCCCCAGCATTTT; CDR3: CASSTTGNNQPQHF